This T cell receptor (beta chain) was found in a study of CD8 T cells in Susac syndrome. There are 13 residues in the CDR3. Germline V gene sequence: CDR1 SQVTM, CDR2 ANQGSEA. The RNA input was 0.5 to 1 ug, and it was reverse transcribed with random hexamers. TCR beta CDR3 was amplified by immunoSEQ multiplex PCR. This amplification extended across 54 Vbeta and 13 Jbeta segments. TCRdb reprocessed the immunoSEQ multiplex PCR reads with MiXCR, giving one entry per CDR3 protein. Of about 150,000 distinct CDR3 sequences in the sample, 95% were seen once. This clonotype originated in a human donor with Susac syndrome. The genes are TRBV29-1 and TRBJ1-1; 9 bases fit TRBD1. The sample taken for sequencing was CD4+ T cells from PBMCs. The CDR3 nucleotides read TGCCCCCGAACGGGACAGGGCAACACTGAAGCTTTCTTT. Translating gives CPRTGQGNTEAFF.